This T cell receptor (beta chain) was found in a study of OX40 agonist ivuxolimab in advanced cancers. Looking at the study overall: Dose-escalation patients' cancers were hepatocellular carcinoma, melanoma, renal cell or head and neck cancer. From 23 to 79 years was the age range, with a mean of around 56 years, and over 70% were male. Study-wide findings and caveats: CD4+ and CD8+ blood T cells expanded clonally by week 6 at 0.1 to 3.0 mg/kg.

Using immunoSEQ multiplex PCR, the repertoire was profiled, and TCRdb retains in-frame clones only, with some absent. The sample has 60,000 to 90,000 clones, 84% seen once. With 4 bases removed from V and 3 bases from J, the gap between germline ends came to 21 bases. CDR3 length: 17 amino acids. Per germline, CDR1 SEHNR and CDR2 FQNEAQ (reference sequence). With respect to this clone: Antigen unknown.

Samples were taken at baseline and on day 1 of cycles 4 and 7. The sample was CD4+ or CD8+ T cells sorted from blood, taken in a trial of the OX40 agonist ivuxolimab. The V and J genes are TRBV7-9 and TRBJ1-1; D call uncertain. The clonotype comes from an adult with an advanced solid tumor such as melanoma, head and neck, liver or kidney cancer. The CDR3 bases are TGTGCCAGCAGCTCCCTCGCCCGGAGTGATGGGTACACTGAAGCTTTCTTT. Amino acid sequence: CASSSLARSDGYTEAFF.